This T cell receptor beta chain was recorded in a study of vaccination and CD4 T cells after COVID-19. Study details: The convalescents included six males and four females, and among them two were Hispanic while seven were Caucasian. Cells were stimulated with overlapping spike peptides from SARS-CoV-2, HCoV-NL63, HCoV-OC43 and HCoV-229E.

The assay that was used to sequence DNA from cultured CD4+ T cells was the Oncomine TCR Beta short-read assay. TCRdb used MiXCR to reprocess the PCR reads, holding one entry per CDR3 protein. The sample includes fewer than 5,500 distinct CDR3 sequences, around 45% of them seen just once. The CDR3 runs 12 residues. Germline V gene sequence: CDR1 SEHNR, CDR2 FQNEAQ (reference sequence). With 5 bases removed from V and 8 bases from J, the gap between germline ends came to 9 bases. About this clonotype itself: Antigen: not known.

The treatment denotes: roughly 11-day PBMC culture with coronavirus spike peptide pools or control peptides (ViraFEST assay). Cell culture was performed with 2 million or so PBMCs per well in the presence of approximately 10 IU/ml IL-2 and approximately 10 ug/ml peptide pools. The TCR originated in a human donor who had recovered from COVID-19. The chain employs TRBV7-9 and TRBJ1-4; D not resolved. Input material: CD4+ T cells from blood, cultured in vitro. This CDR3 is CASSPSYEKLFF. CDR3 bases: TGTGCCAGCAGCCCAAGTTACGAAAAACTGTTTTTT.